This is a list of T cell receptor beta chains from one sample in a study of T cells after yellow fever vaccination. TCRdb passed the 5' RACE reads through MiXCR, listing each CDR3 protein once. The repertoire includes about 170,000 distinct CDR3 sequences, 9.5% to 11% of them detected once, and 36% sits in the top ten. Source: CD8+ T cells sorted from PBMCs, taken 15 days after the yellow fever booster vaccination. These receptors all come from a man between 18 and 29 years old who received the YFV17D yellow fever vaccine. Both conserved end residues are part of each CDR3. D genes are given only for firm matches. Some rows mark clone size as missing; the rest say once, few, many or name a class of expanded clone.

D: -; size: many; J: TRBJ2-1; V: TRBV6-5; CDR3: CASSLSSYNEQFF; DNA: TGTGCCAGCAGTTTGAGCTCCTACAATGAGCAGTTCTTC
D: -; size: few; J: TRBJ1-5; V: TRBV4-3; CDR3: CASSQEFNTRYSNQPQHF; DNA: TGCGCCAGCAGCCAAGAGTTCAACACTCGATATAGCAATCAGCCCCAGCATTTT
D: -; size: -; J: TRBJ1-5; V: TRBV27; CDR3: CASSLSAAGNQPQHF; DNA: TGTGCCAGCAGTTTATCGGCGGCTGGCAATCAGCCCCAGCATTTT
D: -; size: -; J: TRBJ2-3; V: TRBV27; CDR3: CASSLASITDTQYF; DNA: TGTGCCAGCAGTTTGGCGAGCATCACAGATACGCAGTATTTT
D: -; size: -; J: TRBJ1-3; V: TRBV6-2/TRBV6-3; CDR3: CASSYDMFGNTIYF; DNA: TGTGCCAGCAGTTACGACATGTTCGGAAACACCATATATTTT
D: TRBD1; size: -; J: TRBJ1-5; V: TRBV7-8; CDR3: CASSSTGRLDQPQHF; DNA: TGTGCCAGCAGCTCGACAGGGCGGTTAGATCAGCCCCAGCATTTT
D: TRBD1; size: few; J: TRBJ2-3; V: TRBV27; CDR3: CASSLGAAGTGAIDTQYF; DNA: TGTGCCAGCAGTTTAGGGGCGGCAGGGACAGGGGCGATAGATACGCAGTATTTT
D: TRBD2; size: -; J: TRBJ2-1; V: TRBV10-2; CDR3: CASSETLAGGGHEQFF; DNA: TGCGCCAGCAGTGAGACTTTAGCGGGCGGCGGGCATGAGCAGTTCTTC
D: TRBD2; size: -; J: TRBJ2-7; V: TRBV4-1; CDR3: CASSLRTSGSYEQYF; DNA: TGCGCCAGCAGCCTTCGGACTAGCGGTTCCTACGAGCAGTACTTC
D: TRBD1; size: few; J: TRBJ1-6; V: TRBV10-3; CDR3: CAISERGDRASPLHF; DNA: TGTGCCATCAGTGAACGGGGGGACAGGGCTTCACCCCTCCACTTT
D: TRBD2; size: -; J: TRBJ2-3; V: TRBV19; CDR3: CASSPSSGGLTDTQYF; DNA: TGTGCCAGTAGTCCGTCTAGCGGGGGGCTTACAGATACGCAGTATTTT
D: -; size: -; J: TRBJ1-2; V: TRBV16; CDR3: CASSHFGGVYGYTF; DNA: TGTGCCAGCAGCCACTTCGGGGGAGTGTATGGCTACACCTTC
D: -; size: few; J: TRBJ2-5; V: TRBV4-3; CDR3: CASSQDRLGVQETQYF; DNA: TGCGCCAGCAGCCAAGATAGGTTAGGAGTGCAAGAGACCCAGTACTTC
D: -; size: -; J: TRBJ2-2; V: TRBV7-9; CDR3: CASSSSQNTGELFF; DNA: TGTGCCAGCAGCTCATCACAGAACACCGGGGAGCTGTTTTTT
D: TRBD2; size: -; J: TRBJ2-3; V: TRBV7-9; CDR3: CASPLGGGLEDTQYF; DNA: TGTGCCAGCCCTCTGGGCGGGGGGCTGGAAGATACGCAGTATTTT
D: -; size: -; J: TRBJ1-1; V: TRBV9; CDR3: CASSLSGVGTEAFF; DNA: TGTGCCAGCAGCCTATCGGGGGTGGGAACTGAAGCTTTCTTT
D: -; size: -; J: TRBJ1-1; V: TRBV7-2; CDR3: CASSFRDGRDTEAFF; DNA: TGTGCCAGCAGCTTTCGGGATGGAAGGGACACTGAAGCTTTCTTT
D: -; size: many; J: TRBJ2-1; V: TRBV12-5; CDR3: CASGSPVRNEQFF; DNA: TGTGCTAGTGGTTCCCCTGTCCGGAATGAGCAGTTCTTC
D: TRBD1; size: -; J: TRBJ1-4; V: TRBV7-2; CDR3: CASSSDRGREKLFF; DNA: TGTGCCAGCAGCTCTGACAGGGGGCGTGAAAAACTGTTTTTT
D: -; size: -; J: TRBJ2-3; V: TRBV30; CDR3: CAWNRDFTDTQYF; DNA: TGTGCCTGGAACAGGGATTTCACAGATACGCAGTATTTT
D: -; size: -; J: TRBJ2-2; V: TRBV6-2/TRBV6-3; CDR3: CASRFTGELFF; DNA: TGTGCCAGCAGGTTCACCGGGGAGCTGTTTTTT
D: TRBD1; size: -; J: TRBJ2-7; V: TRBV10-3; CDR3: CAISDPTGEAHEQYF; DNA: TGTGCCATCAGTGACCCGACAGGGGAGGCCCACGAGCAGTACTTC
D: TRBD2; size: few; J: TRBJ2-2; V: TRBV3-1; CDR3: CASSERGVNTGELFF; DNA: TGTGCCAGCAGCGAGCGGGGGGTGAACACCGGGGAGCTGTTTTTT
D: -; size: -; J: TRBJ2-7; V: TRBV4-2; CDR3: CASSQEEGGPGEQYF; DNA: TGTGCCAGCAGCCAAGAAGAGGGGGGTCCTGGGGAGCAGTACTTC
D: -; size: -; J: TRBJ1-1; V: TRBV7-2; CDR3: CASSPSGWDTEAFF; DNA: TGTGCCAGCAGCCCGTCAGGGTGGGACACTGAAGCTTTCTTT
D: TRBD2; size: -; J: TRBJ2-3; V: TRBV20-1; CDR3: CSGGTSGGALTDTQYF; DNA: TGCAGTGGCGGGACTAGCGGGGGAGCACTCACAGATACGCAGTATTTT
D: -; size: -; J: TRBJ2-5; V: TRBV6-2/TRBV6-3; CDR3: CASTQRRVTETQYF; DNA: TGTGCCAGCACACAACGGCGCGTGACAGAGACCCAGTACTTC